The source of this T cell receptor beta chain is a study of blood T cell repertoires in COVID-19. Overall study context: The analysed material was cDNA or gDNA that came from T cells, B-cell-depleted T cells, or PBMCs.

Authors' analysis steps: Estimation of nucleated cell counts relied on the amplification of reference gene primers. The repertoire was sequenced with immunoSEQ multiplex PCR; TCRdb's copy has only in-frame clones and lacks some. Clone size and V and J calls were adopted from that table, with D and trimming inferred from the DNA. The table shows 45,000 to 60,000 clones, with around 86% occurring only once. The clonotype comes from a human donor with active COVID-19. The donor label of this sample is uncertain. Sequencing used peripheral blood.

CDR3 protein: CASSLMPGSGEKLFF. The CDR3 bases are TGTGCCAGCAGTTTAATGCCTGGGTCAGGGGAAAAACTGTTTTTT. The chain has TRBV28 and TRBJ1-4; TRBD1 is a possible D gene (5 bases). Trimming shortened V by 2 bases and J by 8 bases, and 15 bases separated the two germline ends. Germline values: CDR1 MDHEN, CDR2 SYDVKM. CDR3 length equals 15 residues.